A single sample is the source of the 32 T cell receptor beta chains below, sequenced in a study of blood T cell repertoires in COVID-19. The repertoire was sequenced with immunoSEQ multiplex PCR; TCRdb's copy has only in-frame clones and lacks some. The sample records about 140,000 clones, about 80% being singletons. Sequencing was carried out using peripheral blood. The source of these receptors is a man in his 60s with acute or convalescent COVID-19.

The chain recombines TRBV28 with TRBJ2-7, with 8 bases aligning to TRBD2. Germline CDR1 and CDR2: MDHEN and SYDVKM. The ends lost 6 bases at V and 0 bases at J; junction bases unmatched: 4. The CDR3 contains 14 residues. The CDR3 here is CASRSSGSSYEQYF. The CDR3 DNA reads as TGTGCCAGCAGATCCAGCGGGAGCTCCTACGAGCAGTACTTC.

This clone was observed at least ten times. J is TRBJ1-1 and V is TRBV25-1; no definite D call. Germline V CDR1 and CDR2: MGHDK, SYGVNS. V shed 4 bases and J shed 1 base, with 13 bases lying between them. The CDR3 is made up of 15 amino acids. The DNA of the CDR3 is TGTGCCAGCAGTGGGAGGAGTCAAAGGAACACTGAAGCTTTCTTT. It specifies CASSGRSQRNTEAFF.

This rearrangement joins TRBV29-1 to TRBJ2-7, with TRBD1 matching over 12 bases. Losses at the gene ends were 6 bases for V and 5 bases for J; bases not matched to a gene: 11. Germline V gene lookup returns CDR1 SQVTM and CDR2 ANQGSEA. The CDR3 consists of 15 residues. DNA for the CDR3: TGCAGCGTAAGGGCCGGGACAGGGGGCCACCACGAGCAGTACTTC. As protein: CSVRAGTGGHHEQYF.

The chain employs TRBV10-3 and TRBJ2-1; D gene unclear. The CDR3 extends over 12 amino acids. Germline loops: CDR1 ENHRY, CDR2 SYGVKD. The V end was cut by 1 base, the J end by 9 bases, with 7 bases between. The CDR3 loop reads CAISELVSEQFF. The CDR3 DNA reads as TGTGCCATCAGTGAGTTAGTAAGTGAGCAGTTCTTC.

The rearrangement uses TRBV2 and TRBJ1-4; 8 bases are shared with TRBD1. This CDR3 spans 16 amino acids. V was pared by 7 bases and J by 2 bases, with 9 bases of the junction left unmatched. Germline lookup yields CDR1 SNHLY and CDR2 FYNNEI. The DNA for the CDR3 is TGTGCCAGCACTCCGGACAGGGAAGGTACTAATGAAAAACTGTTTTTT. Its translation: CASTPDREGTNEKLFF.

The gene calls are TRBV10-3 and TRBJ1-5; no clear D. V lost 1 base to trimming and J lost 1 base, with 5 bases between them. The length of the CDR3 is 14 residues. Germline lookup yields CDR1 ENHRY and CDR2 SYGVKD. CDR3 amino acids: CAISEYLSNQPQHF. In DNA form, the CDR3 reads TGTGCCATCAGTGAGTATCTGAGCAATCAGCCCCAGCATTTT.

A single count supports this clone. The CDR3 reads CASSLSGGLGNEQFF. CDR3 in DNA: TGTGCCAGCAGTTTATCGGGAGGCCTGGGGAATGAGCAGTTCTTC. The chain combines TRBV27 with TRBJ2-1; D might be TRBD2 (6 bases). Germline CDR1 MNHEY, CDR2 SMNVEV (reference sequence). This CDR3 has 15 residues. Trimming pared 0 bases from V and 7 bases from J, leaving 13 bases between.

The genes are TRBV5-1 and TRBJ2-3, with 9 positions matching TRBD1. CDR3 length: 16 residues. Germline-derived CDR1 and CDR2 are SGHRS and YFSETQ. Trimming cost V 1 base and J 4 bases; bases outside gene matches: 7. CDR3 nucleotides: TGCGCCAGCAGCTTGTTCCCGGGACAGGGTGCAGATACGCAGTATTTT. This encodes CASSLFPGQGADTQYF. The full variable domain, in which reference TRBV5-1 and TRBJ2-3 provide the parts outside the CDR3, is KAGVTQTPRYLIKTRGQQVTLSCSPISGHRSVSWYQQTPGQGLQFLFEYFSETQRNKGNFPGRFSGRQFSNSRSEMNVSTLELGDSALYLCASSLFPGQGADTQYFGPGTRLTVL.

The chain employs TRBV6-5 and TRBJ2-7, with unresolved D. Trimming stripped 6 bases from V and 0 bases from J, with 9 bases between. The CDR3 contains 13 residues. From germline, CDR1 is MNHEY and CDR2 SVGAGI. The CDR3 region is CASSPSVSYEQYF. CDR3 DNA sequence: TGTGCCAGCAGCCCCTCGGTCTCCTACGAGCAGTACTTC.

The chain links TRBV24-1 to TRBJ2-1, with 9 positions matching TRBD1. The V gene end was trimmed by 4 bases and the J gene end by 8 bases; junction bases not matched to a gene: 11. Germline loops: CDR1 KGHDR, CDR2 SFDVKD. The length of the CDR3 is 16 residues. DNA for the CDR3: TGTGCCACCAGTGACCCTGGGACAGGGAAGGTCTATGAGCAGTTCTTC. It translates to CATSDPGTGKVYEQFF.

This clone was detected a few times. The V and J genes are TRBV10-2 and TRBJ2-7, with unresolved D. Germline CDR1 and CDR2: WSHSY and SAAADI. The CDR3 has 11 amino acids. Trimming left V 2 bases short and J 4 bases short, with 3 bases between. The DNA of the CDR3 is TGCGCCAGCAGTGAGCGGTACGAGCAGTACTTC. It encodes CASSERYEQYF.

The DNA of the CDR3 is TGTGCCAGCAGACCAGCGACAGGGATCAGTTCAGATACGCAGTATTTT. It specifies CASRPATGISSDTQYF. The V call is TRBV28, the J call TRBJ2-3, with 7 nucleotides matching TRBD1. The CDR3 has 16 amino acids. Looked up from germline, CDR1 is MDHEN and CDR2 is SYDVKM. The ends lost 6 bases at V and 4 bases at J; junction bases unmatched: 13.

CDR3 protein: CASSSSGWDGYTF. As DNA, the CDR3 is TGCGCCAGCAGCTCCTCGGGGTGGGATGGCTACACCTTC. This sequence joins TRBV5-1 and TRBJ1-2; D remains ambiguous. The ends were cut back, 3 bases at V and 6 bases at J, with 12 bases in the middle. CDR3 length equals 13 residues. Germline CDR1 is SGHRS and CDR2 is YFSETQ.

As DNA, the CDR3 is TGTGCCAGCAGCTTCCTAGGTTCGGGAAACACCATATATTTT. Encoded protein: CASSFLGSGNTIYF. The rearrangement links TRBV7-2 to TRBJ1-3, with D hard to call. There are 14 residues in the CDR3. The germline CDR1 and CDR2 sequences are SGHTA and FQGNSA. Trimming left V 3 bases short and J 4 bases short, with 10 bases between. Full variable domain (rest looked up from reference TRBV7-2 and TRBJ1-3): GAGVSQSPSNKVTEKGKDVELRCDPISGHTALYWYRQSLGQGLEFLIYFQGNSAPDKSGLPSDRFSAERTGGSVSTLTIQRTQQEDSAVYLCASSFLGSGNTIYFGEGSWLTVV.

A single count supports this clone. The chain carries TRBV5-5 and TRBJ2-7; D possibly corresponds to TRBD2 (6 bases). Deletions cut 2 bases from V and 2 bases from J, with 11 bases between. CDR1 is SGHKS, CDR2 YYEKEE, per germline (reference sequence). CDR3 length equals 14 residues. CDR3 loop: CASSFGGFPYEQYF. The CDR3 coding sequence is TGTGCCAGCAGCTTCGGAGGGTTCCCCTACGAGCAGTACTTC.

This chain joins TRBV24-1 and TRBJ1-5, with D perhaps matching TRBD1 (6 bases). The ends were cut back, 4 bases at V and 1 base at J, with 10 bases in the middle. Germline V gene lookup returns CDR1 KGHDR and CDR2 SFDVKD. CDR3 length: 15 amino acids. CDR3 loop: CATSDWDISNQPQHF. CDR3 coding DNA: TGTGCCACCAGTGACTGGGACATCAGCAATCAGCCCCAGCATTTT.

This clone was seen only a few times. V usage is TRBV5-5 and J usage is TRBJ2-7; D might be TRBD2 (5 bases). V lost 4 bases to trimming and J lost 4 bases, with 18 bases between them. The V gene's germline CDR1 is SGHKS and CDR2 YYEKEE (reference sequence). This CDR3 comprises 15 residues. This CDR3 reads CASSPLGVGLYEQYF. CDR3 DNA: TGTGCCAGCAGCCCTTTGGGCGTCGGACTTTACGAGCAGTACTTC.

V is TRBV28 and J is TRBJ1-3; TRBD1 agrees at 9 bases. With 6 bases clipped from V and 4 bases from J, the junction kept 7 bases outside the gene matches. This CDR3 is 15 amino acids long. Germline CDR1 and CDR2: MDHEN and SYDVKM. The CDR3 sequence is CASSGQGTGGNTIYF. CDR3 DNA: TGTGCCAGCAGCGGACAGGGGACCGGAGGAAACACCATATATTTT. The whole variable domain, remainder taken from reference TRBV28 and TRBJ1-3, is DVKVTQSSRYLVKRTGEKVFLECVQDMDHENMFWYRQDPGLGLRLIYFSYDVKMKEKGDIPEGYSVSREKKERFSLILESASTNQTSMYLCASSGQGTGGNTIYFGEGSWLTVV.

In its sample, this clone was seen a few times. The gene calls are TRBV5-6 and TRBJ1-2; TRBD1 matches at 11 bases. Trimming removed 1 base from V and 6 bases from J; junction bases left unmatched: 5. Germline CDR1 is SGHDT and CDR2 is YYEEEE. CDR3 length: 15 amino acids. In DNA, the CDR3 is TGTGCCAGCAGCTTGATGGACAGGGGGCTTAATGGCTACACCTTC. This codes for CASSLMDRGLNGYTF. Looking up the rest from reference TRBV5-6 and TRBJ1-2 gives the full variable domain: DAGVTQSPTHLIKTRGQQVTLRCSPKSGHDTVSWYQQALGQGPQFIFQYYEEEERQRGNFPDRFSGHQFPNYSSELNVNALLLGDSALYLCASSLMDRGLNGYTFGSGTRLTVV.

The chain has TRBV11-1 and TRBJ2-2; D is unresolved. Trimming stripped 3 bases from V and 9 bases from J, with 14 bases between. Germline V gene sequence: CDR1 SGHAT, CDR2 FQDESV (reference sequence). The CDR3 sequence is 14 residues long. The CDR3, as DNA: TGTGCCAGCAGCTTGAGGTTGTCCGTGCGGGAGCTGTTTTTT. Protein: CASSLRLSVRELFF.

CDR3 amino acids: CASSKSPPRRLAGNDYNEQFF. CDR3 DNA: TGTGCCAGCAGCAAAAGCCCCCCAAGGAGACTAGCGGGAAATGACTACAATGAGCAGTTCTTC. The chain carries TRBV21-1 and TRBJ2-1; the table calls TRBD2, which could not be checked here. TRBV21-1 is a documented pseudogene. There are 21 residues in the CDR3.

V gene TRBV19 combines with J gene TRBJ1-1; weak D call: TRBD1 (5 bases). From germline, CDR1 is LNHDA and CDR2 SQIVND (reference sequence). This CDR3 region has 12 residues. V was pared by 7 bases and J by 1 base, with 7 bases between. The CDR3 bases are TGTGCCAGTACCGGACAGAACACTGAAGCTTTCTTT. Encoded protein: CASTGQNTEAFF.

V gene TRBV7-8 combines with J gene TRBJ1-6; weak D call: TRBD1 (6 bases). CDR3 length equals 14 residues. V dropped 2 bases and J dropped 9 bases, with 11 bases sitting between them. The germline gives CDR1 SGHVS, CDR2 FQNEAQ. CDR3 sequence reads: CASSLPGDRSPLHF. For the CDR3, the DNA is TGTGCCAGCAGCTTACCAGGGGACCGTTCACCCCTCCACTTT.

The chain is built from TRBV3-1 (or the pseudogene TRBV3-2) and TRBJ1-1; D is unclear. Germline V gene data show CDR1 as LGHDT and CDR2 as YNNKEL (reference sequence). This CDR3 comprises 15 residues. The ends were cut back, 3 bases at V and 0 bases at J, with 11 bases in the middle. CDR3 loop: CASSQPGRLNTEAFF. In DNA, the CDR3 is TGTGCCAGCAGCCAGCCTGGCAGGTTGAACACTGAAGCTTTCTTT.

J is TRBJ2-2 and V is TRBV28; no definite D call. V shed 3 bases and J shed 6 bases, with 8 bases lying between them. CDR3 length: 13 residues. Looked up from germline, CDR1 is MDHEN and CDR2 is SYDVKM. In nucleotides, the CDR3 is TGTGCCAGCAGTTTCTCGACACCCGGGGAGCTGTTTTTT. Its translation: CASSFSTPGELFF.

The CDR3 here is CASRRFPGQAYGYTF. DNA of the CDR3: TGTGCCAGCAGGCGATTTCCGGGACAGGCTTATGGCTACACCTTC. The rearrangement joins TRBV6-5 to TRBJ1-2, with TRBD1 matching 8 bases. The CDR3 covers 15 residues. V was pared by 6 bases and J by 5 bases, with 11 bases of the junction left unmatched. The germline V gene has CDR1 MNHEY and CDR2 SVGAGI.

The gene calls are TRBV19 and TRBJ1-1; TRBD1 agrees at 8 bases. The junction had 11 bases not matched to a gene; V was cut back by 4 bases and J by 4 bases. The CDR3 sequence is 16 residues long. Germline CDR1 reads LNHDA; CDR2 reads SQIVND (reference sequence). The CDR3 is CASSTRQGLGSTEAFF. CDR3 sequence (DNA): TGTGCCAGTAGTACAAGACAGGGGTTAGGATCCACTGAAGCTTTCTTT.

The chain employs TRBV6-6 and TRBJ1-1; D may be TRBD1 (5 bases). The V end was cut by 2 bases, the J end by 8 bases, with 6 bases between. The CDR3 runs 11 residues. Germline values: CDR1 MNHNY, CDR2 SVGAGI (reference sequence). CDR3 sequence reads: CASSYGGEAFF. The CDR3 nucleotides read TGTGCCAGCAGTTACGGGGGGGAAGCTTTCTTT.

The chain is built from TRBV4-3 and TRBJ2-7; D is perhaps TRBD1 (6 bases). V gave up 1 base and J gave up 0 bases, with 10 bases separating them. Germline CDR1 LGHNA, CDR2 YSLEER. CDR3 length equals 15 residues. The CDR3 is CASSQVWDNSYEQYF. CDR3 DNA: TGCGCCAGCAGCCAAGTGTGGGACAACTCCTACGAGCAGTACTTC.

This chain connects TRBV24-1 to TRBJ2-1; 13 nucleotides line up with TRBD2. Germline CDR1 and CDR2: KGHDR and SFDVKD. The V and J ends lost 2 bases and 9 bases, in that order; junction bases with no gene match: 9. This CDR3 comprises 17 residues. CDR3 DNA sequence: TGTGCCACCAGTGATTCTGGACTAGCGGGAGCCCGGGGTGAGCAGTTCTTC. Protein sequence: CATSDSGLAGARGEQFF.

The genes are TRBV27 and TRBJ1-2; D is unresolved. V lost 8 bases and J 5 bases, leaving 15 bases between the germline ends. The CDR3 covers 13 residues. The V gene's germline CDR1 is MNHEY and CDR2 SMNVEV (reference sequence). The CDR3 sequence: CASGKSSLYGYTF. In DNA, the CDR3 is TGTGCCAGCGGTAAATCGAGTTTGTATGGCTACACCTTC.

In this sample, this clone turned up once. The chain combines TRBV7-2 with TRBJ2-7; possible D gene TRBD2, 5 bases. Germline values: CDR1 SGHTA, CDR2 FQGNSA. V was pared by 4 bases and J by 3 bases, with 7 bases between. The CDR3 extends over 12 amino acids. The CDR3 loop reads CASSYGIYEQYF. Written as DNA, the CDR3 is TGTGCCAGCAGCTACGGGATCTACGAGCAGTACTTC.